The 15 T cell receptor beta chains below come from one sample, sequenced in a study of blood T cell repertoires in COVID-19. The data were produced by immunoSEQ multiplex PCR, yet TCRdb's version contains in-frame clones alone and is incomplete. Here the sample spans under 150,000 clones, about 85% being singletons. Source material: peripheral blood. The receptors derive from a man aged 70 or older with acute or convalescent COVID-19.

The chain employs TRBV10-3 and TRBJ2-7; D call uncertain. CDR3 length equals 16 residues. V was trimmed by 2 bases and J by 0 bases, leaving 14 bases between them. CDR1 and CDR2 from the germline V gene are ENHRY and SYGVKD. The CDR3 sequence is CAISEARPGFSYEQYF. Written as DNA, the CDR3 is TGTGCCATCAGTGAGGCCCGACCAGGTTTCTCCTACGAGCAGTACTTC.

CDR3 in DNA: TGTGCCAGCAGCTCCCAAGACATAGCCAAAAACATTCAGTACTTC. Its translation is CASSSQDIAKNIQYF. The chain joins TRBV11-3 to TRBJ2-4; D gene uncertain. V was shortened by 4 bases and J by 0 bases, with 10 bases between the two germline ends. Germline values: CDR1 SGHNT, CDR2 YENEEA. CDR3 length: 15 residues.

The chain has TRBV2 and TRBJ2-7; D remains ambiguous. CDR3 length: 11 residues. CDR1 and CDR2 from the germline V gene are SNHLY and FYNNEI. Trimming took 3 bases from V and 6 from J, leaving 6 bases between them. In DNA form, the CDR3 reads TGTGCCAGCAGTGACCTCGGCGAGCAGTACTTC. Protein: CASSDLGEQYF.

This clone was picked up a small number of times. This chain connects TRBV5-1 to TRBJ2-7, with D tentatively TRBD1 (6 bases). The CDR3 totals 15 residues. Germline values: CDR1 SGHRS, CDR2 YFSETQ. V was cut by 5 bases and J by 0 bases, with 15 bases left in between. CDR3 sequence reads: CASRNTGPDSYEQYF. In DNA form, the CDR3 reads TGCGCCAGCAGAAATACAGGGCCGGACTCCTACGAGCAGTACTTC.

The gene calls are TRBV7-9 and TRBJ2-1, with a possible D match to TRBD2 (5 bases). CDR3 length equals 14 residues. Per the germline V gene, CDR1 is SEHNR and CDR2 is FQNEAQ (reference sequence). Between the trimmed V and J ends, which lost 3 bases and 5 bases, there was a span of 11 bases. This CDR3 is CASSFKRSHNEQFF. The CDR3 region has the DNA TGTGCCAGCAGCTTTAAGCGGAGCCACAATGAGCAGTTCTTC.

The chain recombines TRBV6-6 with TRBJ1-4, with a possible D match to TRBD1 (5 bases). Trimming removed 5 bases from V and 0 bases from J, with 10 bases in between. CDR3 length equals 15 residues. Germline lookup yields CDR1 MNHNY and CDR2 SVGAGI (reference sequence). The CDR3 DNA follows: TGTGCCAGCAGTCCGGGGGATGCAACTAATGAAAAACTGTTTTTT. It encodes CASSPGDATNEKLFF.

V is TRBV19 and J is TRBJ1-5, with D hard to call. This CDR3 has 14 amino acids. Germline-derived CDR1 and CDR2 are LNHDA and SQIVND (reference sequence). V lost 5 bases, J lost 2 bases, and 10 bases lay in between. As DNA, the CDR3 is TGTGCCAGTAGTCTCGGTTTGGGCAATCAGCCCCAGCATTTT. Amino acids: CASSLGLGNQPQHF.

The V gene is TRBV19, the J gene TRBJ1-6; 9 bases agree with TRBD1. The CDR3 has 16 residues. CDR1 LNHDA and CDR2 SQIVND come from the germline V gene (reference sequence). V lost 4 bases to trimming and J lost 7 bases; unmatched junction nucleotides: 8. In DNA form, the CDR3 reads TGTGCCAGTAGTACGAACCCGACAGGGGGAAATTCACCCCTCCACTTT. It encodes CASSTNPTGGNSPLHF.

This clone was detected only once. The genes are TRBV19 and TRBJ1-1; no reliable D call. Trimming shortened V by 4 bases and J by 8 bases, and 11 bases separated the two germline ends. CDR1 and CDR2 (germline): LNHDA, SQIVND (reference sequence). The CDR3 sequence is 12 residues long. The CDR3, as DNA: TGTGCCAGTAGTACTGCGTGGAGGGAAGCTTTCTTT. Translating gives CASSTAWREAFF.

CDR3 sequence (DNA): TGTGCCAGCAGTCAGGGTCTGTCGAACACTGAAGCTTTCTTT. Amino acids: CASSQGLSNTEAFF. The V and J genes are TRBV6-5 and TRBJ1-1; tentative D call: TRBD1 (5 bases). V shed 5 bases and J shed 1 base, with 11 bases lying between them. Germline CDR1 and CDR2: MNHEY and SVGAGI. The CDR3 spans 14 residues.

The chain employs TRBV7-2 and TRBJ2-3; 7 nucleotides line up with TRBD2. The CDR3 has 16 amino acids. Trimming cost V 5 bases and J 5 bases; bases outside gene matches: 13. CDR1 is SGHTA and CDR2 is FQGNSA in the germline V gene. The CDR3 is CASSLPGLGLLDTQYF. Here the CDR3 DNA reads TGTGCCAGCAGCCTACCCGGACTAGGGCTTTTAGATACGCAGTATTTT.

This clone has a handful of counts. CDR3 loop: CASTQPQGFEAFF. CDR3 DNA sequence: TGTGCCAGCACTCAGCCCCAGGGATTTGAAGCTTTCTTT. V and J are TRBV2 and TRBJ1-1, with D maybe TRBD1 (5 bases). Germline loops: CDR1 SNHLY, CDR2 FYNNEI. The CDR3 runs to 13 residues. V lost 7 bases and J lost 7, with 16 bases in between.

The chain recombines TRBV7-8 with TRBJ1-3; D unclear. V was trimmed by 7 bases and J by 2 bases, leaving 9 bases between them. Germline CDR1 and CDR2: SGHVS and FQNEAQ. This CDR3 is 13 amino acids long. This chain's CDR3 is CASTSPPGNTIYF. The CDR3, as DNA: TGTGCCAGCACCTCTCCCCCTGGAAACACCATATATTTT.

This chain links TRBV13 with TRBJ2-3; 7 bases line up with TRBD1. The ends lost 2 bases at V and 1 base at J; junction bases unmatched: 9. This CDR3 spans 17 amino acids. CDR1 is PRHDT, CDR2 FYEKMQ, per germline (reference sequence). The CDR3 coding sequence is TGTGCCAGCAGCTTATGGGGCGCAGGGGGAGGCACAGATACGCAGTATTTT. Its protein product is CASSLWGAGGGTDTQYF.

The sample holds a few counts of this clone. The genes are TRBV4-2 and TRBJ1-4; 9 bases align to TRBD1. The V gene's germline CDR1 is LGHNA and CDR2 YNFKEQ. V lost 2 bases, J lost 8 bases, and 6 bases stayed unmatched. CDR3 length equals 15 residues. Here the CDR3 DNA reads TGTGCCAGCAGCCAAACCGGGACAGGGAGGGAAAAACTGTTTTTT. It translates to CASSQTGTGREKLFF.